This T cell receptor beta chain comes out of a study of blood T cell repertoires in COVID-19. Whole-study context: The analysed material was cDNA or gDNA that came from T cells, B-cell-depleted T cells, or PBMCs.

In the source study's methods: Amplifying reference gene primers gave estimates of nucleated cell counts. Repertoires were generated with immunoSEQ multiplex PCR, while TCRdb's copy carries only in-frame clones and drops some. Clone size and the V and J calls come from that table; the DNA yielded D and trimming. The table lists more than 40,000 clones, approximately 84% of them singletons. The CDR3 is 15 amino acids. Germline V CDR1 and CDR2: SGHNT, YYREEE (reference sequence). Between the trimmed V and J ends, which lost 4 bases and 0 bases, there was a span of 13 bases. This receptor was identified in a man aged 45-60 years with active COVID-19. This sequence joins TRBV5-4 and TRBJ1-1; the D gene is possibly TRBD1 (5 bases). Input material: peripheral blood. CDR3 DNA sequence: TGTGCCAGCAGCCCTAGGCCGACAGTGAACACTGAAGCTTTCTTT. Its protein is CASSPRPTVNTEAFF.